The clone carrying this TCR beta chain was counted a few times. Its antigen remains unidentified. V dropped 4 bases and J dropped 7 bases, with 9 bases sitting between them. Germline lookup yields CDR1 SEHNR and CDR2 FQNEAQ (reference sequence). CDR3 length: 12 residues. This specimen comes from a study of beta chain features in type 1 diabetes. The authors reverse transcribed all of the isolated RNA, so sequencing captured expressed TCRB transcripts. Deep immunoSEQ sequencing covered naive, central memory and regulatory T cell samples. The assay was immunoSEQ multiplex PCR, and TCRdb's table has in-frame clones only and misses some. Of tens of thousands of clones in the sample, 55% to 75% were seen once. Study-wide points: Among patients with Type 1 diabetes, TCRB CDR3s were moderately but significantly shorter in every one of the four CD4+ subsets.

Sequenced sample: Tregs from blood. The chain combines TRBV7-9 with TRBJ2-3; no clear D. The origin of this receptor is a young man with type 1 diabetes. Here the CDR3 reads CASSSPSNTQYF. CDR3 sequence (DNA): TGTGCCAGCAGCTCCCCCTCTAATACGCAGTATTTT.